The source of this TCR beta chain is a study of human T cells and chemical hapten exposure. Study background: Weekly administration of diphenylcyclopropenone to the scalp of patients continued throughout the approximately 24-week study. Patch tests applied 0.01% DPC to the upper back, read at 6 days.

TCRdb re-called the RACE reads with MiXCR, one entry per CDR3 protein. The data contain just under 65,000 distinct CDR3 sequences, approximately 11% of them singletons. The sample holds a few counts of this clonotype. Its specificity is not known. The CDR3 sequence is 14 residues long. In germline, CDR1 is SGHRS, CDR2 YFSETQ. V gave up 2 bases and J gave up 4 bases, with 12 bases separating them. Overall study findings and caveats: The study found that DPC sensitization did not change TCRs above 1 in 1000 frequency.

Time point in this sample: patch test 3, about 24 weeks after DPC sensitization. Treatment indicated: therapeutic diphenylcyclopropenone sensitization with weekly scalp DPC. Each patch test followed a blood draw. The chain couples TRBV5-1 to TRBJ1-1, with TRBD1 as a possible D gene (6 bases). This specimen consisted of whole blood, obtained in connection with sensitization to the hapten diphenylcyclopropenone (DPC). The receptor's source is a woman in her 30s with alopecia areata. Some clones in this sample may be carry-over from other donors' samples. As DNA, the CDR3 is TGCGCCAGCAGCTTAATACAGGGAGTCACTGAAGCTTTCTTT. It translates to CASSLIQGVTEAFF.